Below are 3 T cell receptor beta chains sequenced from a single sample in a study of shared clonotypes between healthy human individuals (dated by TCRdb to about 2020). Libraries came from the immunoSEQ multiplex PCR assay. Sourced from immuneACCESS, this table was stored by TCRdb with only in-frame sequences that have V and J called. A share of the clones is absent; for the studies checked, an unresolved V gene accounts for under half, and the remainder has no known explanation. The sample contains more than 2 million clones, roughly 96% of them found a single time. Around 0.13% of the sample rests with the top ten. The sequenced sample was naive CD4+ T cells sorted from blood. The cell subset or site tag for this specimen amounts to: CD45RA+ positively selected. The receptors come from a man aged 18-30 years in good health.

The CDR3 here is CASSTRDSNEQYF. CDR3 coding DNA: TGTGCCAGTAGTACAAGGGATTCCAACGAGCAGTACTTC. This rearrangement joins TRBV19 to TRBJ2-7, with D uncertain. Germline V gene data show CDR1 as LNHDA and CDR2 as SQIVND (reference sequence). Trimming took off 4 bases at V and 5 bases at J, with 12 bases between the two ends. The CDR3 has 13 residues.

The chain is built from TRBV6-6 and TRBJ2-1; TRBD1 might be the D (5 bases). CDR1 and CDR2 (germline): MNHNY, SVGAGI (reference sequence). There are 12 residues in the CDR3. The germline V and J ends were trimmed by 8 bases and 8 bases, with 13 bases remaining between them. CDR3: CASRLQGDEQFF. CDR3 sequence (DNA): TGTGCCAGCCGCCTCCAAGGGGATGAGCAGTTCTTC.

This clone was seen once. V usage is TRBV28 and J usage is TRBJ2-3; no clear D. The CDR3 length is 11 residues. V lost 7 bases, J lost 7 bases, and 9 bases lay in between. Germline CDR1 MDHEN, CDR2 SYDVKM. CDR3 in amino acids: CASTSQNTQYF. The CDR3 region has the DNA TGTGCCAGCACATCACAGAATACGCAGTATTTT.